The clone carrying this T cell receptor (beta chain) was found a few times. Its cognate antigen is unknown. This CDR3 has 14 amino acids. Germline trimming cut 0 bases from V and 7 bases from J; bases unmatched to any gene: 8. Per germline, CDR1 DFQATT and CDR2 SNEGSKA (reference sequence). This record comes from a study of post-analysis software for immune sequencing data. The study's findings and limits: When patients were compared with controls, roughly five TRBV segments were more frequent, TRBV5-6, TRBV5-1 and TRBV20-1 among them.

TCR beta cDNA libraries had unique molecular identifiers. TCRdb reanalysed the PCR reads using MiXCR and keeps one entry per CDR3 protein. Of some 690,000 distinct CDR3 sequences detected, 59% appear once; the ten largest clones hold about 11%. This sequence was found in a girl aged 2-10 years with multiple sclerosis. The chain recombines TRBV20-1 with TRBJ1-1; TRBD1 agrees at 7 bases. The sequenced sample was blood. As DNA, the CDR3 is TGCAGTGCTAGAGATAGGACAGGAGGGCATGAAGCTTTCTTT. This codes for CSARDRTGGHEAFF.